One sample yielded the 8 T cell receptor beta chains listed below, sequenced in a study of cytomegalovirus exposure and HLA in healthy donors. PCR involved 60 Vbeta and 13 Jbeta primers. Some clones are missing from TCRdb's copy, which holds only in-frame ones; the method was immunoSEQ multiplex PCR. The sample table sets out about 41,000 clones. Sample: PBMCs. Every receptor here comes from a man aged 30 to 39 in good health and CMV-seronegative.

This chain joins TRBV10-3 and TRBJ1-1, with D perhaps TRBD1 (5 bases). Trimming pared 4 bases from V and 4 bases from J, leaving 13 bases between. The germline CDR1 and CDR2 sequences are ENHRY and SYGVKD. CDR3 length: 14 amino acids. In nucleotides, the CDR3 is TGTGCCATCAGTGGCCCTCAGGGTTCCACTGAAGCTTTCTTT. Protein product: CAISGPQGSTEAFF.

This rearrangement joins TRBV4-1 to TRBJ2-1, with 7 positions matching TRBD1. V was pared by 6 bases and J by 5 bases, with 13 bases of the junction left unmatched. The V gene's germline CDR1 is MGHRA and CDR2 YSYEKL. This CDR3 is 16 amino acids long. Here the CDR3 reads CASRPQGERDDNEQFF. CDR3 nucleotide sequence: TGCGCCAGCAGGCCGCAGGGGGAAAGGGACGACAATGAGCAGTTCTTC.

The chain joins TRBV6-5 to TRBJ2-1, with 11 bases fitting TRBD2. J gave up 9 bases and V 4 bases, and 8 bases lay outside the gene matches. The germline gives CDR1 MNHEY, CDR2 SVGAGI. The CDR3 length is 15 residues. The CDR3, as DNA: TGTGCCAGCAGTTGGTCTAGCGGGGGGTATAGTGAGCAGTTCTTC. This translates into CASSWSSGGYSEQFF.

This chain uses TRBV2 with TRBJ1-1, with TRBD1 matching over 7 bases. The CDR3 is 13 amino acids. J gave up 3 bases and V 3 bases, and 1 base lay outside the gene matches. Germline V gives CDR1 SNHLY, CDR2 FYNNEI. CDR3 bases: TGTGCCAGCAGTGACAGGGGGTACACTGAAGCTTTCTTT. Translating gives CASSDRGYTEAFF.

The V call is TRBV4-1, the J call TRBJ2-2, with TRBD1 identical over 7 bases. In germline, CDR1 is MGHRA, CDR2 YSYEKL. There are 16 residues in the CDR3. V was clipped by 4 bases and J by 1 base; unmatched bases: 6. CDR3 protein: CASSRLRQGNTGELFF. Here the CDR3 DNA reads TGCGCCAGCAGCCGACTAAGACAGGGGAACACCGGGGAGCTGTTTTTT.

In DNA, the CDR3 is TGCGCCAGCAGTGAGTCGATTCGGTCTACAGGGGGCTTGGAGACCCAGTACTTC. Translated, it gives CASSESIRSTGGLETQYF. V is TRBV10-1 and J is TRBJ2-5; 9 nucleotides agree with TRBD1. The V and J ends lost 0 bases and 5 bases, in that order; junction bases with no gene match: 13. The CDR3 is 18 residues long. CDR1 and CDR2 (germline): WNHNN, SYGVQD (reference sequence).

The chain carries TRBV14 and TRBJ1-3; TRBD1 is a possible D gene (6 bases). The CDR3 is made up of 14 amino acids. V gave up 8 bases and J gave up 2 bases, with 13 bases separating them. Germline-derived CDR1 and CDR2 are SGHDN and FVKESK. CDR3 DNA: TGTGCCAGCGGACCTTCAGGGGCTGGAAACACCATATATTTT. This translates into CASGPSGAGNTIYF.

This sequence joins TRBV12-5 and TRBJ1-1; D perhaps matches TRBD1 (6 bases). CDR1 is LGHNT and CDR2 is FRNRAP in the germline V gene. The CDR3 is made up of 15 amino acids. V shed 0 bases and J shed 8 bases, with 16 bases lying between them. CDR3 in DNA: TGTGCTAGTGGTTTGGTACGGCAGGGGAGATGGGAAGCTTTCTTT. This sequence encodes CASGLVRQGRWEAFF.